This TCR beta chain originates from a study of cytomegalovirus exposure and HLA in healthy donors. Details on this clone: Its antigen is still unknown.

Germline loops: CDR1 SGHTA, CDR2 FQGNSA. V dropped 5 bases and J dropped 7; count of bases not matched to a gene: 11. This CDR3 is built from 14 residues. Study-wide points: Previously analyzed data showed that most TCR beta V segments were productive at a frequency of about 87% or about 30%. Analysis was performed later, and it showed HLA-associated TCR beta chains to be more clonally expanded than equally common others.

Those who donated were healthy bone marrow donors. 60 Vbeta and 13 Jbeta primers were used in PCR. Repertoires were generated with immunoSEQ multiplex PCR, while TCRdb's copy carries only in-frame clones and drops some. The data contain over 95,000 clones, about three quarters of them singletons. The chain is built from TRBV7-2 and TRBJ2-7; TRBD2 matches at 7 bases. The clonotype was recovered from a female donor in good health and CMV-seronegative. The material sequenced was PBMCs. CDR3 sequence: CASSLGTTPTEQYF. CDR3 nucleotides: TGTGCCAGCAGCCTCGGGACTACACCTACGGAGCAGTACTTC.